This T cell receptor beta chain comes out of a study of OX40 agonist ivuxolimab in advanced cancers. Clones were read by immunoSEQ multiplex PCR, and TCRdb kept only the in-frame ones, dropping some. The repertoire holds over 80,000 clones, with around 87% as singletons. On this clone itself: As yet, its antigen is unknown.

Excluded were patients having autoimmune disease history or systemic immunosuppression. Regarding the study as a whole: The study found among the lowest clonal expansion in partial responders at 0.1-3.0 mg/kg. Clonal expansion from baseline to week 6 occurred in both CD4+ and CD8+ T cells.

With 2 bases clipped from V and 5 bases from J, the junction kept 5 bases outside the gene matches. The germline V gene has CDR1 SEHNR and CDR2 FQNEAQ (reference sequence). The CDR3 has 14 residues. The starting material was CD4+ or CD8+ T cells sorted from blood, obtained in a trial of the OX40 agonist ivuxolimab. The TCR comes from an adult with an advanced solid tumor such as melanoma, head and neck, liver or kidney cancer. This chain uses TRBV7-9 with TRBJ1-1, with 7 bases fitting TRBD1. This chain's CDR3 is CASSLYRGETEAFF. In DNA, the CDR3 is TGTGCCAGCAGCTTATACAGGGGCGAGACTGAAGCTTTCTTT.